This T cell receptor (beta chain) came from a study of T cells after posttransplantation cyclophosphamide. This clone was seen at least ten times. The CDR3 loop spans 14 amino acids. V lost 10 bases, J lost 5 bases, and 18 bases lay in between. Germline values: CDR1 MNHEY, CDR2 SMNVEV (reference sequence). Busulfan-fludarabine conditioning, marrow transplant, and cyclophosphamide on days +3 and +4 were administered. Sequencing used immunoSEQ multiplex PCR; TCRdb keeps in-frame clones, though not all of them. The sample shows 10,000 to 13,000 clones, none of them appearing just once. The sequencing used PBMCs, collected after allogeneic stem cell transplant with posttransplant cyclophosphamide. The TCR originated in a female patient aged 40-50 years who received an allogeneic stem cell transplant from a related donor, was CMV-positive, and had no GVHD. Some T cells may be the graft donor's. V and J are TRBV27 and TRBJ1-5; D unresolved. The CDR3 coding sequence is TGTGCCACCCACCAGACTTACTCAGATCAGCCCCAGCATTTT. It specifies CATHQTYSDQPQHF.